This T cell receptor (beta chain) appears in the sequencing data of a study of shared clonotypes between healthy human individuals. The study's findings and limits: Lower generation probabilities were found for non-shared clonotypes than for those shared by all four donors.

To note about this clone: The antigen is unknown.

Sorted-subset replicate PCRs used 150 to 250 ng of genomic DNA. This amount corresponded to 30,000 to 35,000 T cell genomes. The method was immunoSEQ multiplex PCR; TCRdb's version includes in-frame clones alone and lacks a portion of them. The table has about 2.1 million clones, 80% to 95% seen once. The naive CD8 subset, CD45RO-negative cells positively selected for CCR7, excluded terminally differentiated effector memory CD45RA+ cells. None of the donors, who were healthy HIV-negative adults, had recently had acute infections or vaccinations. With 4 bases removed from V and 4 bases from J, the gap between germline ends came to 16 bases. Germline V gives CDR1 KGHSY, CDR2 FQNENV. CDR3 length: 15 amino acids.

Material for sequencing was naive CD8+ T cells from PBMCs. V usage is TRBV16 and J usage is TRBJ1-2; D not resolved. The receptor was isolated from a man in his late teens or twenties in good health. Some clones in this sample may be carry-over from other donors' samples. CDR3 protein: CASSPQAIGSYGYTF. CDR3 nucleotide sequence: TGTGCCAGCAGCCCTCAGGCAATTGGGAGCTATGGCTACACCTTC. The full variable domain, with the rest looked up from reference TRBV16 and TRBJ1-2, is GEEVAQTPKHLVRGEGQKAKLYCAPIKGHSYVFWYQQVLKNEFKFLISFQNENVFDETGMPKERFSAKCLPNSPCSLEIQATKLEDSAVYFCASSPQAIGSYGYTFGSGTRLTVV.